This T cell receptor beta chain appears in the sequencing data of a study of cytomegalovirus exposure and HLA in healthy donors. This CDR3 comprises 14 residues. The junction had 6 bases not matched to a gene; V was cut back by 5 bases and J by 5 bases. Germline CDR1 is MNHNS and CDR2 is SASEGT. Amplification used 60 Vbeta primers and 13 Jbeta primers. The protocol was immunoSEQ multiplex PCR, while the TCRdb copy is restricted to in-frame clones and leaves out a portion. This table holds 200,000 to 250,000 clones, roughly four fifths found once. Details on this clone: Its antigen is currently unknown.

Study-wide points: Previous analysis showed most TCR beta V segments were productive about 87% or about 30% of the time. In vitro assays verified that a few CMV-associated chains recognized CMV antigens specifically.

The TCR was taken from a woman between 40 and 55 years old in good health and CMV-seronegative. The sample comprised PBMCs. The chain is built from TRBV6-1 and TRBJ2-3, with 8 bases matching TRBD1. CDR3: CASSPLTGEDTQYF. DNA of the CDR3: TGTGCCAGCAGTCCATTGACAGGGGAAGATACGCAGTATTTT.